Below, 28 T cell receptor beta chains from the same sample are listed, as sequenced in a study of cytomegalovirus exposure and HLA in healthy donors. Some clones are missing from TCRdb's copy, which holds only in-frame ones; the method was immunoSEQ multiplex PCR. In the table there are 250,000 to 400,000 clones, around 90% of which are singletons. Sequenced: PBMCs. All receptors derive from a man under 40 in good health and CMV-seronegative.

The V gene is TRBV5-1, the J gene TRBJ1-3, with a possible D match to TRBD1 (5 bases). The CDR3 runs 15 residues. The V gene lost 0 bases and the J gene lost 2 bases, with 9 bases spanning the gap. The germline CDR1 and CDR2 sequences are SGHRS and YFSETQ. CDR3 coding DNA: TGCGCCAGCAGCTTGGAGGGGCATCCTGGAAACACCATATATTTT. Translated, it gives CASSLEGHPGNTIYF. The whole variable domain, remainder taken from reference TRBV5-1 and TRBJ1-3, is KAGVTQTPRYLIKTRGQQVTLSCSPISGHRSVSWYQQTPGQGLQFLFEYFSETQRNKGNFPGRFSGRQFSNSRSEMNVSTLELGDSALYLCASSLEGHPGNTIYFGEGSWLTVV.

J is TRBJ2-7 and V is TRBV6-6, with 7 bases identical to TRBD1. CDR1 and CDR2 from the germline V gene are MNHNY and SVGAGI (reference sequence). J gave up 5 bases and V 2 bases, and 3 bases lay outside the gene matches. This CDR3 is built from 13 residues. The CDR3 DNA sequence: TGTGCCAGCAGTTACCGACAGGGAGACGAGCAGTACTTC. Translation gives CASSYRQGDEQYF.

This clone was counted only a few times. The CDR3 region has the DNA TGTGCCAGCATCAACGGGGACAGGGGCTACGAGCAGTACTTC. The encoded protein is CASINGDRGYEQYF. The chain carries TRBV6-6 and TRBJ2-7; TRBD1 matches at 10 bases. CDR1 is MNHNY, CDR2 SVGAGI, per germline (reference sequence). The CDR3 is 14 residues long. J gave up 3 bases and V 7 bases, and 6 bases lay outside the gene matches.

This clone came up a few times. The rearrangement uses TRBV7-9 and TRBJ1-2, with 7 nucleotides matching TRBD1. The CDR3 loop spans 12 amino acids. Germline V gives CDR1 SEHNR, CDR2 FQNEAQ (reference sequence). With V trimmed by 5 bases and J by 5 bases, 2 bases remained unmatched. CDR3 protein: CASSEQGYGYTF. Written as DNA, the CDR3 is TGTGCCAGCAGCGAACAGGGGTATGGCTACACCTTC. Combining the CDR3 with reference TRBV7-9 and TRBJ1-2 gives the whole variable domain DTGVSQNPRHKITKRGQNVTFRCDPISEHNRLYWYRQTLGQGPEFLTYFQNEAQLEKSRLLSDRFSAERPKGSFSTLEIQRTEQGDSAMYLCASSEQGYGYTFGSGTRLTVV.

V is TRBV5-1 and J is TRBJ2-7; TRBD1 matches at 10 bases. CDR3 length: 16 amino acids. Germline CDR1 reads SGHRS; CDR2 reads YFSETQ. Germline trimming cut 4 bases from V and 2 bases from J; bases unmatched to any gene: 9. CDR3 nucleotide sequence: TGCGCCAGCAGCACAGTGCCGGGACAGGGGCCCTACGAGCAGTACTTC. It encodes CASSTVPGQGPYEQYF.

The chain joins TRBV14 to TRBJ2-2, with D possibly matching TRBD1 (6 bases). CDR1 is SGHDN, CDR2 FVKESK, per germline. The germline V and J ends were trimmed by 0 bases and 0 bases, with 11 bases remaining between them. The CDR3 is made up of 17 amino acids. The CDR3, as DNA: TGTGCCAGCAGCCAAGATAAGCAGGGGACGAACACCGGGGAGCTGTTTTTT. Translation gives CASSQDKQGTNTGELFF.

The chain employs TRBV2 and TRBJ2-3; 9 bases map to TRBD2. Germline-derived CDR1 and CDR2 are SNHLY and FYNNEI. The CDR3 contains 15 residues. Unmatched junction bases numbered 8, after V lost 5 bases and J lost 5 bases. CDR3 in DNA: TGTGCCAGCAGTCCCTTTAGCGGGGGAAGAGATACGCAGTATTTT. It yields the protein CASSPFSGGRDTQYF. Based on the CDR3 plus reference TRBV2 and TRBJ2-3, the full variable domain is EPEVTQTPSHQVTQMGQEVILRCVPISNHLYFYWYRQILGQKVEFLVSFYNNEISEKSEIFDDQFSVERPDGSNFTLKIRSTKLEDSAMYFCASSPFSGGRDTQYFGPGTRLTVL.

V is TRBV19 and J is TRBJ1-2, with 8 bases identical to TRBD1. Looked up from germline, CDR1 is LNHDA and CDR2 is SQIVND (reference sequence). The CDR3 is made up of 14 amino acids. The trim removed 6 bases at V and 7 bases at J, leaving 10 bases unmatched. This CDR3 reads CASSPGQETFGYTF. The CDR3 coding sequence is TGTGCCAGTAGCCCGGGACAGGAGACTTTTGGCTACACCTTC.

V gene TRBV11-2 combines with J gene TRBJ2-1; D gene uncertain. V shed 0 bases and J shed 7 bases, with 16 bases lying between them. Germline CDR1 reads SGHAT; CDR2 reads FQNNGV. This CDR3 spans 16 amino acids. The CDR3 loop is CASSLEYSRIRNEQFF. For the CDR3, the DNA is TGTGCCAGCAGCTTAGAATACAGCCGAATTCGGAATGAGCAGTTCTTC.

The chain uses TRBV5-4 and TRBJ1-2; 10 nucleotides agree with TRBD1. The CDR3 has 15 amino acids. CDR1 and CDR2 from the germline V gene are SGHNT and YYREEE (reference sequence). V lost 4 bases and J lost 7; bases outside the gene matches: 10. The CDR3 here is CASSRSGTGASGYTF. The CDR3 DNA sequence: TGTGCCAGCAGCAGATCCGGGACAGGGGCCTCTGGCTACACCTTC.

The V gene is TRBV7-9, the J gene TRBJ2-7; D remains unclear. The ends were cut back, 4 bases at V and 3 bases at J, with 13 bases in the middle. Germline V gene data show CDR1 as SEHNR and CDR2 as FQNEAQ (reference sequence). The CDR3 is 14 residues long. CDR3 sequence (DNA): TGTGCCAGCAGCTCAACAGCTGCCTACTACGAGCAGTACTTC. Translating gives CASSSTAAYYEQYF.

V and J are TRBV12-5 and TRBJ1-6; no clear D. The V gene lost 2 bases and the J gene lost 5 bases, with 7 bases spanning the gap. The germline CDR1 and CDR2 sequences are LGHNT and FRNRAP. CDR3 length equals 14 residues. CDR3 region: CASGLNRDNSPLHF. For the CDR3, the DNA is TGTGCTAGTGGTTTGAACCGAGATAATTCACCCCTCCACTTT.

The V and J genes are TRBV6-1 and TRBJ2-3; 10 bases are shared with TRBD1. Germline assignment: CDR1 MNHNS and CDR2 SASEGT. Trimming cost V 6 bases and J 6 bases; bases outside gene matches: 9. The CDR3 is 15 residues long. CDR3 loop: CASRDRGDARDTQYF. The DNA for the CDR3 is TGTGCCAGCAGGGACAGGGGGGATGCCCGGGATACGCAGTATTTT.

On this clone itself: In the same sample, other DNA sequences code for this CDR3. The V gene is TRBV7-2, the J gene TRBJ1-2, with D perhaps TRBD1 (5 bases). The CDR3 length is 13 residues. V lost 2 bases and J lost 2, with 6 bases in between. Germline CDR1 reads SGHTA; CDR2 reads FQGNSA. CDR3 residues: CASSLQGNYGYTF. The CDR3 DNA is TGTGCCAGCAGCTTACAGGGAAACTATGGCTACACCTTC. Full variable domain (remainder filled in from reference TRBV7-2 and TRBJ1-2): GAGVSQSPSNKVTEKGKDVELRCDPISGHTALYWYRQSLGQGLEFLIYFQGNSAPDKSGLPSDRFSAERTGGSVSTLTIQRTQQEDSAVYLCASSLQGNYGYTFGSGTRLTVV.

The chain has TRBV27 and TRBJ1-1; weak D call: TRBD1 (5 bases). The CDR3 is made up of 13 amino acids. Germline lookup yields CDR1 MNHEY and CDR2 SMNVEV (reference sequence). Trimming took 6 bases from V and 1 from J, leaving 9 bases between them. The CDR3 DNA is TGTGCCAGCAGACTTGACAGGAACACTGAAGCTTTCTTT. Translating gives CASRLDRNTEAFF.

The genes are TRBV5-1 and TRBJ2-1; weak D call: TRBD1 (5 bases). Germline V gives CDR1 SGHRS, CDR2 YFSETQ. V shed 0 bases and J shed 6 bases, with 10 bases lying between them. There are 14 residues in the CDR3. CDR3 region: CASSLDGRANEQFF. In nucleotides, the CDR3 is TGCGCCAGCAGCTTGGATGGCAGGGCCAATGAGCAGTTCTTC. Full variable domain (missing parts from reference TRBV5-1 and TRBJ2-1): KAGVTQTPRYLIKTRGQQVTLSCSPISGHRSVSWYQQTPGQGLQFLFEYFSETQRNKGNFPGRFSGRQFSNSRSEMNVSTLELGDSALYLCASSLDGRANEQFFGPGTRLTVL.

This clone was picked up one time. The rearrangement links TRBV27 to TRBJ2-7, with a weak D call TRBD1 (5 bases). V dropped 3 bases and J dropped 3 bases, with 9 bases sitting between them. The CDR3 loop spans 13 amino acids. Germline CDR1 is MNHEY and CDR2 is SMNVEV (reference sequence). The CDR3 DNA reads TGTGCCAGCAGTTTGTGGGGCAGCTACGAGCAGTACTTC. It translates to CASSLWGSYEQYF.

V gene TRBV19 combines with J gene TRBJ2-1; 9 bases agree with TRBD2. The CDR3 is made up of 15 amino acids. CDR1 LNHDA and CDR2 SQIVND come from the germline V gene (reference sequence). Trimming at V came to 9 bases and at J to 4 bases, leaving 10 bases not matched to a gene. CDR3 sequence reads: CASGPAGGRYNEQFF. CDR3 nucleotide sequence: TGTGCCAGCGGGCCAGCGGGGGGCCGATACAATGAGCAGTTCTTC. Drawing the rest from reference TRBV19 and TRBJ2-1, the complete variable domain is DGGITQSPKYLFRKEGQNVTLSCEQNLNHDAMYWYRQDPGQGLRLIYYSQIVNDFQKGDIAEGYSVSREKKESFPLTVTSAQKNPTAFYLCASGPAGGRYNEQFFGPGTRLTVL.

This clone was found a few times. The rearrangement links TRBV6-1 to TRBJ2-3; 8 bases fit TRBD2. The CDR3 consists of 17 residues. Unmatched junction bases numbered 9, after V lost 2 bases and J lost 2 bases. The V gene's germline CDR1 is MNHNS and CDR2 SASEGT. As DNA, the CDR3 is TGTGCCAGCAGTGAACTAGCGGGCCACCCCTCCACAGATACGCAGTATTTT. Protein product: CASSELAGHPSTDTQYF.

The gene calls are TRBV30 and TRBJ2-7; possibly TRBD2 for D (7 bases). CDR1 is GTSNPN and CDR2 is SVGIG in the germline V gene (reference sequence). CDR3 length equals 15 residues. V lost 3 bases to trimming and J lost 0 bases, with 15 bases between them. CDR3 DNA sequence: TGTGCCTGGAGCGGGGGGCCAGGGGACTCCTACGAGCAGTACTTC. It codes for CAWSGGPGDSYEQYF.

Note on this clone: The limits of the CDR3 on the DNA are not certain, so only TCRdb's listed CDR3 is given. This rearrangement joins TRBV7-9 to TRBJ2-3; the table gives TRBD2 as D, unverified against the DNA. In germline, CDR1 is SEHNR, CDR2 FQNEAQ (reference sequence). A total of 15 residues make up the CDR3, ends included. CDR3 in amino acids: CASSSSVISTDTQYF.

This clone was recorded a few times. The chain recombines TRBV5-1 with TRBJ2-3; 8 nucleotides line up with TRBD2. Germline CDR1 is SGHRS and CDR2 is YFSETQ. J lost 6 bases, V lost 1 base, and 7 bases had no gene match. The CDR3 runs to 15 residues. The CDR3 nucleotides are TGCGCCAGCAGCTTGACTAGCGGAAATGGGGATACGCAGTATTTT. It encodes CASSLTSGNGDTQYF. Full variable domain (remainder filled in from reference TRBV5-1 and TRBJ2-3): KAGVTQTPRYLIKTRGQQVTLSCSPISGHRSVSWYQQTPGQGLQFLFEYFSETQRNKGNFPGRFSGRQFSNSRSEMNVSTLELGDSALYLCASSLTSGNGDTQYFGPGTRLTVL.

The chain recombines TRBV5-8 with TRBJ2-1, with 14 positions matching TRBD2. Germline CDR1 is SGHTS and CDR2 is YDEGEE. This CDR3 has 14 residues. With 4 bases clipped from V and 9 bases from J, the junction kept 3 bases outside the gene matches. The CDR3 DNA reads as TGTGCCAGCAGCCGACTAGCGGGGGGGCGTGAGCAGTTCTTC. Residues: CASSRLAGGREQFF. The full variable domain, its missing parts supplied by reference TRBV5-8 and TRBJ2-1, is EAGVTQSPTHLIKTRGQQATLRCSPISGHTSVYWYQQALGLGLQFLLWYDEGEERNRGNFPPRFSGRQFPNYSSELNVNALELEDSALYLCASSRLAGGREQFFGPGTRLTVL.

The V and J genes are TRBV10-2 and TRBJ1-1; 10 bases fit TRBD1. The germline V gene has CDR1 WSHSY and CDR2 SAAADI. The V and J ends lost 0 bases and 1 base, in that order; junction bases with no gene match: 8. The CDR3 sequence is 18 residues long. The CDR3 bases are TGCGCCAGCAGTGAGTCTATAAGGGACAGGGGCAGGAACACTGAAGCTTTCTTT. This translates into CASSESIRDRGRNTEAFF.

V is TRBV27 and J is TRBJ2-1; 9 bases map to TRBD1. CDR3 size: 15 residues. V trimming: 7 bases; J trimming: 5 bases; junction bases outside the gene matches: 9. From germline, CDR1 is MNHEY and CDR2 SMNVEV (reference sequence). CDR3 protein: CASNSWDRVNNEQFF. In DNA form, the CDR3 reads TGTGCCAGCAATTCTTGGGACAGGGTCAACAATGAGCAGTTCTTC.

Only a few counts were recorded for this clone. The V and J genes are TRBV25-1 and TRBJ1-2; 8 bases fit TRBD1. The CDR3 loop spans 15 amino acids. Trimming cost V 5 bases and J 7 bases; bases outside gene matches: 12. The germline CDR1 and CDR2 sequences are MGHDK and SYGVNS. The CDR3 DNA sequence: TGTGCCAGCAGTCAGCCAGGACAGGGAACAGGTGGCTACACCTTC. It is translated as CASSQPGQGTGGYTF.

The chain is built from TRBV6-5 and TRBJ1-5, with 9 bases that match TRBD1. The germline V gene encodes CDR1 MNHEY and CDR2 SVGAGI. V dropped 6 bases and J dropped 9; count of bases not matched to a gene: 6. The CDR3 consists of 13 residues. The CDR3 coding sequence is TGTGCCAGCAGGAGGACAGGGGATGGGCCCCAGCATTTT. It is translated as CASRRTGDGPQHF.

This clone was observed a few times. This CDR3 reads CASSPLPNYGYTF. CDR3 bases: TGTGCCAGCAGCCCACTCCCGAACTATGGCTACACCTTC. The chain is built from TRBV7-8 and TRBJ1-2; D unresolved. CDR1 and CDR2 from the germline V gene are SGHVS and FQNEAQ. V was trimmed by 5 bases and J by 2 bases, leaving 9 bases between them. The CDR3 has 13 residues.